This TCR beta chain was identified in a study of T cells in Graves' hyperthyroidism and ophthalmopathy. The TCR beta CDR3 regions underwent amplification using RNA transcripts as the source. TCR CDR3 regions were first amplified by RT-PCR with HTBI primers. TCRdb analysed the multiplex PCR reads with MiXCR anew, one entry per CDR3 protein. The sample includes more than 450,000 distinct CDR3 sequences, approximately 20% of them seen just once. Study-wide results and caveats: Separating ophthalmopathy from stable hyperthyroidism was achieved by a 13 V-J model.

Those patients with uncontrolled infection, other autoimmune disease, pregnancy or lactation were excluded. Diagnosis rested on symptoms, serum thyroxine and TRAb, thyroid ultrasound, and orbital computed tomography. Worth noting for this clonotype: The antigen is undetermined.

Sample: blood. The receptor was isolated from a man aged 35 to 55 with Graves' ophthalmopathy.

CDR3 sequence (DNA): TGCAGTGCCCCGGAGTCCCTAGCCAAAAACATTCAGTACTTC. Translating it yields CSAPESLAKNIQYF. The rearrangement uses TRBV20-1 and TRBJ2-4; D remains unclear. Germline-derived CDR1 and CDR2 are DFQATT and SNEGSKA (reference sequence). This CDR3 region has 14 residues. Between the trimmed V and J ends, which lost 6 bases and 0 bases, there was a span of 12 bases.